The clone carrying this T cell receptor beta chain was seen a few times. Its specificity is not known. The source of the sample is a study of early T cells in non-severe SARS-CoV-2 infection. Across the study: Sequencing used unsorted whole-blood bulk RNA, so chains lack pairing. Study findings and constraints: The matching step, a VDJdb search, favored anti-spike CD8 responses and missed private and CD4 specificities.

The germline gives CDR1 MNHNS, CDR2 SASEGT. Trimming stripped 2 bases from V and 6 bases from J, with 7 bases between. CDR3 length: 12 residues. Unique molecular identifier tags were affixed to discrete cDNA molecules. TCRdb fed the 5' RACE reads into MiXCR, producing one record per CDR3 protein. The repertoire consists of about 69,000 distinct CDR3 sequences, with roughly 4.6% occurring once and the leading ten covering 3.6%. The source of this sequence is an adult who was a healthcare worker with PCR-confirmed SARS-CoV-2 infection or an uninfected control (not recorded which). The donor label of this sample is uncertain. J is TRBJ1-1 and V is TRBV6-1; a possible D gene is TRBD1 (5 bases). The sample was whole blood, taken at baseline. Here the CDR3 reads CASSERGAEAFF. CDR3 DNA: TGTGCCAGCAGTGAACGGGGCGCTGAAGCTTTCTTT.